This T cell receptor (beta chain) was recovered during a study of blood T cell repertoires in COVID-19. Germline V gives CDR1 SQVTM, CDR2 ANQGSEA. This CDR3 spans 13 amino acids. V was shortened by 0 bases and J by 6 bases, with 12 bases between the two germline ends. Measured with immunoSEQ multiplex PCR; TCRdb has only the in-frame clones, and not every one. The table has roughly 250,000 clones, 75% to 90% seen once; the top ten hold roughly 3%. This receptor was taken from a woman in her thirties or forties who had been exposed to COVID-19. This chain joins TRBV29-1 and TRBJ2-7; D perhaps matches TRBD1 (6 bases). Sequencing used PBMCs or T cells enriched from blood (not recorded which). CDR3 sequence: CSVEDHNRAEQYF. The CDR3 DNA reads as TGCAGCGTTGAAGATCATAACAGGGCCGAGCAGTACTTC.